The rows below give T cell receptor beta chains drawn from one sample of a study of T cells in Graves' hyperthyroidism and ophthalmopathy. TCRdb re-called the multiplex PCR reads with MiXCR, one entry per CDR3 protein. The table records about 99,000 distinct CDR3 sequences, around 50% of them present only once. Sequenced material: blood. Receptors originate from a man aged 40-49 years with Graves' hyperthyroidism. CDR3s include the opening cysteine and the closing phenylalanine or tryptophan. The D gene is left open where the match is weak. Clone size is stated in some rows and not others, as once, few, many or a class when expanded.

size | J | V | length | D | CDR3 | DNA
. | TRBJ1-1 | TRBV2 | 15 | . | CAGRALQGANIEAFF | TGTGCCGGCAGGGCCTTACAGGGAGCGAACATCGAAGCTTTCTTT
many | TRBJ2-7 | TRBV19 | 15 | TRBD1 | CASSLAGDSAYEQYF | TGTGCCAGCAGTTTAGCAGGGGACAGTGCCTACGAGCAGTACTTC
. | TRBJ1-6 | TRBV11-3 | 15 | TRBD1 | CASSLVGTGLTPLHF | TGTGCCAGCAGCTTAGTGGGGACAGGGCTAACACCCCTCCACTTT
many | TRBJ2-1 | TRBV4-1 | 13 | . | CASSQVRSNEQFF | TGCGCCAGCAGCCAAGTAAGGTCCAATGAGCAGTTCTTC
. | TRBJ2-1 | TRBV2 | 11 | . | CASRDSSEQFF | TGTGCCAGCAGAGACAGTAGTGAGCAGTTCTTC
many | TRBJ2-1 | TRBV6-6 | 16 | TRBD1 | CASTLGAGGNYNEQFF | TGTGCCAGCACCCTCGGGGCAGGGGGCAACTACAATGAGCAGTTCTTC
. | TRBJ1-6 | TRBV7-6 | 15 | TRBD1 | CASSGGQGFSSPLHF | TGTGCCAGCAGCGGTGGACAGGGATTCAGCTCACCCCTCCACTTT
many | TRBJ2-2 | TRBV7-2 | 14 | . | CASRQGLSTGELFF | TGTGCCAGTCGGCAGGGCTTGAGCACCGGGGAGCTGTTTTTT
. | TRBJ1-2 | TRBV2 | 15 | TRBD1 | CASRGTDLGDRGYTF | TGTGCCAGCAGGGGGACAGACCTTGGGGATCGGGGCTACACCTTC
many | TRBJ1-1 | TRBV7-9 | 14 | . | CASSLLQGNTEAFF | TGTGCCAGCAGCCTACTACAGGGGAACACTGAAGCTTTCTTT
many | TRBJ2-1 | TRBV19 | 15 | TRBD2 | CASSITSGAYNEQFF | TGTGCCAGTAGTATCACTAGCGGGGCCTACAATGAGCAGTTCTTC
few | TRBJ1-1 | TRBV6-5 | 14 | TRBD1 | CASRGGRGRSEAFF | TGTGCCAGCAGAGGGGGCAGGGGGCGAAGCGAAGCTTTCTTT
many | TRBJ2-3 | TRBV11-2 | 15 | TRBD2 | CASSLVGRGTDTQYF | TGTGCCAGCAGCTTAGTGGGGAGGGGCACAGATACGCAGTATTTT
many | TRBJ1-6 | TRBV3-1 | 14 | . | CASSSTGGGSPLHF | TGTGCCAGCAGCAGCACGGGGGGCGGTTCACCCCTCCACTTT
many | TRBJ2-1 | TRBV6-1 | 12 | . | CASSEASYEQFF | TGTGCCAGCAGTGAAGCAAGCTATGAGCAGTTCTTC
. | TRBJ1-2 | TRBV14 | 15 | TRBD1 | CASSPPQGGNRGYTF | TGTGCCAGCAGCCCACCCCAAGGGGGCAATCGTGGCTACACTTTC
few | TRBJ2-3 | TRBV30 | 14 | TRBD1 | CACKAGQGVDTQYF | TGTGCCTGTAAAGCGGGACAGGGCGTAGATACGCAGTATTTT
. | TRBJ2-1 | TRBV10-2 | 14 | TRBD2 | CASGPAGTYNEQFF | TGCGCCAGCGGTCCAGCGGGGACCTACAATGAGCAGTTCTTC
. | TRBJ1-5 | TRBV12-3/TRBV12-4 | 14 | . | CASSFLGNNQPQHF | TGTGCCAGCAGTTTCTTGGGTAACAATCAGCCCCAGCATTTT
many | TRBJ2-7 | TRBV20-1 | 13 | . | CSAMDKGPYEQYF | TGCAGTGCTATGGACAAGGGTCCTTACGAGCAGTACTTC
many | TRBJ1-2 | TRBV6-1 | 14 | TRBD1 | CASRGTGGTYGYTF | TGTGCCAGCAGGGGGACAGGTGGAACCTATGGCTACACCTTC
many | TRBJ2-2 | TRBV7-8 | 17 | TRBD2 | CASSSKPPGTSGVELFF | TGTGCCAGCAGCTCGAAACCTCCCGGGACTAGCGGGGTGGAGCTGTTTTTT
. | TRBJ2-1 | TRBV2 | 16 | TRBD1 | CASSPALGQGIKLEFF | TGTGCCAGCTCACCAGCCCTCGGACAGGGGATCAAGTTGGAGTTCTTC
many | TRBJ1-5 | TRBV5-1 | 15 | . | CASSLEGKRNQPQHF | TGCGCCAGCAGCTTGGAAGGGAAACGCAATCAGCCCCAGCATTTT
many | TRBJ1-3 | TRBV7-9 | 16 | . | CASSLAAGLAGNTIYF | TGTGCCAGCAGCTTAGCGGCAGGGCTGGCCGGAAACACCATATATTTT
few | TRBJ2-2 | TRBV7-9 | 14 | . | CASSQLLNTGELFF | TGTGCCAGCAGCCAACTACTGAACACCGGGGAGCTGTTTTTT
. | TRBJ2-3 | TRBV15 | 12 | . | CATSSPGAPRYF | TGTGCCACCAGCAGCCCCGGGGCGCCGCGGTATTTT
many | TRBJ2-7 | TRBV20-1 | 15 | . | CSASGELGSSYEQYF | TGCAGTGCTAGCGGGGAACTGGGGAGCTCCTACGAGCAGTACTTC
. | TRBJ2-5 | TRBV20-1 | 15 | TRBD1 | CSARDRQGAQETQYF | TGCAGTGCTAGAGATCGACAGGGGGCTCAAGAGACCCAGTACTTC
. | TRBJ1-1 | TRBV10-3 | 15 | TRBD1 | CAIRESDRGHTEAFF | TGTGCCATCCGCGAGTCTGACAGGGGGCATACTGAAGCTTTCTTT
many | TRBJ2-1 | TRBV7-9 | 14 | . | CASISGHLKNEQFF | TGTGCCAGTATCAGCGGGCACTTAAAAAATGAGCAGTTCTTC